These T cell receptor beta chains were read from a single sample in a study of shared clonotypes between healthy human individuals. Sequenced by immunoSEQ multiplex PCR; TCRdb stores in-frame clones only, minus some. The sample records some 500,000 clones, 95% to 96% being singletons. The specimen sequenced was naive CD4+ T cells sorted from blood. These TCRs come from a woman in her 30s in good health. Both conserved end residues are part of each CDR3. Each record gives: V gene, clone size, D gene, J gene, CDR3 DNA, CDR3 protein. D genes are given only for firm matches. A row's size may be missing; if present it is once, few, many or a size class.

v_gene: TRBV7-9
abundance: -
d_gene: -
j_gene: TRBJ1-2
CDR3nt: TGTGCCAGCAGCTCCCTGAGGTCCGGCTACACCTTC
CDR3aa: CASSSLRSGYTF

v_gene: TRBV5-1
abundance: -
d_gene: -
j_gene: TRBJ2-1
CDR3nt: TGCGCCAGCGCTCTGGATAGACTTTACAATGAGCAGTTCTTC
CDR3aa: CASALDRLYNEQFF

v_gene: TRBV5-1
abundance: -
d_gene: TRBD2
j_gene: TRBJ2-1
CDR3nt: TGCGCCAGCAGCCTATATGCGGGACTAGCGGGAGCGGTAGACTCCTACAATGAGCAGTTCTTC
CDR3aa: CASSLYAGLAGAVDSYNEQFF

v_gene: TRBV19
abundance: -
d_gene: -
j_gene: TRBJ2-1
CDR3nt: TGTGCCAGTAGCACCCACCGTCTAGCCCAGTTCTTC
CDR3aa: CASSTHRLAQFF

v_gene: TRBV28
abundance: -
d_gene: TRBD1
j_gene: TRBJ2-3
CDR3nt: TGTGCCAGCAGTTTGATCCAGGGGGCCTCAGATACGCAGTATTTT
CDR3aa: CASSLIQGASDTQYF

v_gene: TRBV2
abundance: -
d_gene: TRBD1
j_gene: TRBJ1-2
CDR3nt: TGTGCCAGCAGTGCTGGGACAGTCGGATGGGGCTACACCTTC
CDR3aa: CASSAGTVGWGYTF

v_gene: TRBV5-1
abundance: once
d_gene: -
j_gene: TRBJ1-2
CDR3nt: TGCGCCAGCAGCTTGGATGTACACTATGGCTACACCTTC
CDR3aa: CASSLDVHYGYTF

v_gene: TRBV28
abundance: -
d_gene: TRBD1
j_gene: TRBJ1-2
CDR3nt: TGTGCCAGCACCTTTGGGGGGACAGGGGTAAATGGCTACACCTTC
CDR3aa: CASTFGGTGVNGYTF

v_gene: TRBV11-2
abundance: -
d_gene: TRBD2
j_gene: TRBJ2-1
CDR3nt: TGTGCCAGCAGCTCCGAGATAGGACTAGCGGGGGGCAATGAGCAGTTCTTC
CDR3aa: CASSSEIGLAGGNEQFF

v_gene: TRBV7-3
abundance: -
d_gene: TRBD1
j_gene: TRBJ2-3
CDR3nt: TGTGCCAGCAGCCCCTGGACAGGGGGCACCGCTAAATTCACAGATACGCAGTATTTT
CDR3aa: CASSPWTGGTAKFTDTQYF